This T cell receptor beta chain was recorded in a study of cytomegalovirus exposure and HLA in healthy donors. Study-wide context: Inside one of the first data releases sat some 93 million unique TCRs taken from HLA-typed donors. Study-wide results and caveats: A link between a missense DCLRE1C variant and TCR beta V- and J-gene trimming emerged from a later analysis. In a later analysis, DRB1 alleles had the most associated TCRs; HLA-C alleles the fewest.

Nominal health characterized the donors when sampled, though unrecorded immune exposures were likely. About this clone: Antigen specificity is unknown.

Trimming pared 2 bases from V and 3 bases from J, leaving 11 bases between. CDR1 and CDR2 from the germline V gene are SGHRS and YFSETQ. The CDR3 sequence is 14 residues long. 13 Jbeta primers and 60 Vbeta primers were used for the PCR. TCRdb keeps only in-frame clones here, not all; method: immunoSEQ multiplex PCR. The table has 180,000 or so clones, over 75% seen once. The origin of this receptor is a man between 18 and 29 years old in good health and CMV-seropositive. The specimen sequenced was PBMCs. The V gene is TRBV5-1, the J gene TRBJ2-5; D may be TRBD1 (5 bases). The DNA of the CDR3 is TGCGCCAGCAGCTTTCAAAGCAGGGAAGAGACCCAGTACTTC. It codes for CASSFQSREETQYF.